The 27 T cell receptor beta chains below were found in one sample sequenced in a study of blood T cells in healthy people across ages. The use of a sample-barcoded 5' primer and a J-beta primer mix characterized a second PCR of about 7 to 12 cycles. TCRdb used MiXCR to reprocess the 5' RACE reads, holding one entry per CDR3 protein. Here the sample spans around 1,000,000 distinct CDR3 sequences, around two fifths being singletons. The sample comprised blood. The receptors stem from a man younger than 35 in good health.

The chain is built from TRBV20-1 and TRBJ1-1; D may be TRBD1 (6 bases). This CDR3 spans 11 amino acids. Germline-derived CDR1 and CDR2 are DFQATT and SNEGSKA (reference sequence). Here the CDR3 reads CRLGGDTEAFF. CDR3 nucleotide sequence: TGCAGACTAGGGGGGGACACTGAAGCTTTCTTT.

The chain carries TRBV29-1 and TRBJ2-1, with a possible D match to TRBD1 (6 bases). The J call may be incorrect, as the DNA end agrees better with TRBJ2-7. CDR3 size: 15 residues. Per germline, CDR1 SQVTM and CDR2 ANQGSEA. CDR3 in DNA: TGCAGCGTTGCTAAGGGGACAAGCTCCTACAATGAGCAGTACTTC. It is translated as CSVAKGTSSYNEQYF.

V gene TRBV20-1 combines with J gene TRBJ2-5; the D gene is possibly TRBD2 (5 bases). Germline lookup yields CDR1 DFQATT and CDR2 SNEGSKA (reference sequence). V shed 6 bases and J shed 11 bases, with 31 bases lying between them. The CDR3 totals 16 residues. CDR3: CSADIASTTGIYEQYF. For the CDR3, the DNA is TGCAGTGCGGATATAGCTAGCACTACCGGCATTTATGAGCAGTACTTC.

This clonotype was found a few times. V is TRBV20-1 and J is TRBJ1-6, with a tentative D call TRBD1 (6 bases). This CDR3 spans 18 amino acids. V gave up 1 base and J gave up 7 bases, with 23 bases separating them. Germline V gene sequence: CDR1 DFQATT, CDR2 SNEGSKA (reference sequence). The CDR3 loop reads CSARAWGFGTGKNSPLHF. The CDR3 nucleotides are TGCAGTGCTAGAGCCTGGGGGTTCGGAACAGGGAAAAATTCACCCCTCCACTTT.

This clonotype has a count of ten or more. The rearrangement uses TRBV20-1 and TRBJ2-1, with 7 bases matching TRBD1. The CDR3 loop spans 16 amino acids. V lost 4 bases, J lost 4 bases, and 13 bases stayed unmatched. Germline V lookup: CDR1 DFQATT, CDR2 SNEGSKA (reference sequence). The CDR3 loop reads CSATPLARGMYNEQFF. The CDR3 DNA reads TGCAGTGCTACACCTCTAGCCAGGGGGATGTACAATGAGCAGTTCTTC.

Concerning this clonotype itself: Lacking the conserved final phenylalanine or tryptophan, this CDR3 likely reflects a read error. The limits of the CDR3 on the DNA are not certain, so only TCRdb's listed CDR3 is given. The CDR3 reads CSARDPPQGDYGYTFGS. The rearrangement links TRBV20-1 to TRBJ2-1; the D call TRBD1 from the table was never checked on the DNA. Germline-derived CDR1 and CDR2 are DFQATT and SNEGSKA (reference sequence). The CDR3 sequence runs 17 residues, both termini included.

This chain uses TRBV20-1 with TRBJ2-1; D is uncertain. The V end lost 3 bases, the J end lost 8 bases, and 14 bases lay between the germline ends. Germline CDR1 DFQATT, CDR2 SNEGSKA (reference sequence). The CDR3 has 13 residues. As DNA, the CDR3 is TGCAGTGCTAGGTTTGGTTGGGGATATGAGCAGTTCTTC. Its translation: CSARFGWGYEQFF.

This clonotype has a handful of counts. A junction end diverges from the germline sequence, so it may reflect a read error. The chain combines TRBV5-1 with TRBJ2-5, with D possibly matching TRBD1 (7 bases). Germline-derived CDR1 and CDR2 are SGHRS and YFSETQ. This CDR3 is 18 amino acids long. CDR3 DNA: TGCGCTAGCAGCCACTTTATAAATGCGGGACAGTCCACTGATACCCAGTACTTC. Translation gives CASSHFINAGQSTDTQYF.

The V gene is TRBV28, the J gene TRBJ2-3; D is unclear. The CDR3 consists of 15 residues. Germline V gene data show CDR1 as MDHEN and CDR2 as SYDVKM. The V end was cut by 5 bases, the J end by 2 bases, with 14 bases between. CDR3 in DNA: TGTGCCAGCAGTCCCCGGGCGAAGAACACAGATACGCAGTATTTT. This codes for CASSPRAKNTDTQYF.

About this clonotype: Being one base from a much bigger clone, this may be a read error. The chain combines TRBV20-1 with TRBJ1-2; D unclear. The CDR3 extends over 13 amino acids. The V gene's germline CDR1 is DFQATT and CDR2 SNEGSKA (reference sequence). In nucleotides, the CDR3 is TGCGGTGCTAGTGAATTCGCTAACTATGGCTACACCTTC. It encodes CGASEFANYGYTF.

This chain connects TRBV3-1 to TRBJ2-4, with D unresolved. The CDR3 contains 14 residues. The germline V gene has CDR1 LGHDT and CDR2 YNNKEL (reference sequence). Trimming removed 2 bases at V and 3 bases at J, with 8 bases between. The CDR3 bases are TGTGCCAGCAGCCAAAGACGGTACAAAAACATTCAGTACTTC. Translating it yields CASSQRRYKNIQYF.

V is TRBV5-1 and J is TRBJ2-4; D may match TRBD1 or TRBD2 (5 bases each). The germline V gene has CDR1 SGHRS and CDR2 YFSETQ. There are 16 residues in the CDR3. Trimming took off 0 bases at V and 0 bases at J, with 10 bases between the two ends. The CDR3 sequence: CASSLAPGGAKNIQYF. The CDR3 DNA sequence: TGCGCCAGCAGCTTGGCCCCTGGGGGAGCCAAAAACATTCAGTACTTC. Looking up the rest from reference TRBV5-1 and TRBJ2-4 gives the full variable domain: KAGVTQTPRYLIKTRGQQVTLSCSPISGHRSVSWYQQTPGQGLQFLFEYFSETQRNKGNFPGRFSGRQFSNSRSEMNVSTLELGDSALYLCASSLAPGGAKNIQYFGAGTRLSVL.

The sample holds a few counts of this clonotype. The J gene is TRBJ2-7, the V gene TRBV6-5; no clear D. The CDR3 spans 13 residues. Between the trimmed V and J ends, which lost 3 bases and 2 bases, there was a span of 8 bases. Germline-derived CDR1 and CDR2 are MNHEY and SVGAGI. The CDR3 coding sequence is TGTGCCAGCAGTTATAGTTGGGCCTACGAGCAGTACTTC. Protein product: CASSYSWAYEQYF.

This rearrangement joins TRBV27 to TRBJ2-5; no clear D. Per the germline V gene, CDR1 is MNHEY and CDR2 is SMNVEV (reference sequence). The CDR3 length is 15 residues. The V and J ends lost 2 bases and 7 bases respectively, with 17 bases between them. The CDR3, as DNA: TGTGCCAGCAGTTTAGCCGGAGTTCGGAGCGTGACCCAGTACTTC. It yields the protein CASSLAGVRSVTQYF.

The chain is built from TRBV5-1 and TRBJ2-7, with 10 bases aligning to TRBD1. The CDR3 runs 14 residues. Looked up from germline, CDR1 is SGHRS and CDR2 is YFSETQ. Trimming cost V 0 bases and J 12 bases; bases outside gene matches: 9. In DNA form, the CDR3 reads TGCGCCAGCAGCTTGGGAGGACAGGGGGAGAGAAGGTACTTC. This gives the protein CASSLGGQGERRYF.

V and J are TRBV7-2 and TRBJ2-3; D gene ambiguous. Trimming removed 5 bases from V and 5 bases from J, with 23 bases in between. CDR1 SGHTA and CDR2 FQGNSA come from the germline V gene. CDR3 length: 17 residues. CDR3: CASSPHWVAESIDTQYF. Written as DNA, the CDR3 is TGTGCCAGCAGCCCTCACTGGGTCGCAGAAAGTATAGATACGCAGTATTTT.

The table lists this clonotype with many counts. A read error may produce the germline difference seen at one junction end. This sequence joins TRBV5-1 and TRBJ2-5, with D perhaps matching TRBD1 or TRBD2 (5 bases each). The germline V gene has CDR1 SGHRS and CDR2 YFSETQ. The CDR3 is 14 amino acids. The CDR3 nucleotides are TGTGCCAGCAGCTTAGGGACCAATCAAGAGACCCAGTACTTC. It codes for CASSLGTNQETQYF.

This clonotype was counted once. V usage is TRBV7-9 and J usage is TRBJ1-4, with TRBD1 identical over 7 bases. With 1 base clipped from V and 6 bases from J, the junction kept 11 bases outside the gene matches. The CDR3 is 17 amino acids. Germline V gene sequence: CDR1 SEHNR, CDR2 FQNEAQ (reference sequence). The CDR3 is CASSLGGTAEIDEKLFF. In DNA, the CDR3 is TGTGCCAGCAGCTTAGGGGGGACAGCAGAAATTGATGAAAAACTGTTTTTT.

This clonotype has only a few counts. The chain links TRBV4-1 to TRBJ1-4; D call uncertain. Deletions cut 1 base from V and 7 bases from J, with 13 bases between. This CDR3 is 15 amino acids long. The germline V gene encodes CDR1 MGHRA and CDR2 YSYEKL. CDR3 in amino acids: CASSQGWQEFEKLFF. CDR3 nucleotides: TGCGCCAGCAGCCAAGGGTGGCAGGAGTTTGAAAAACTGTTTTTT.

V and J are TRBV6-6 and TRBJ2-2, with a possible D match to TRBD2 (5 bases). CDR1 is MNHNY, CDR2 SVGAGI, per germline (reference sequence). The length of the CDR3 is 15 residues. Trimming removed 0 bases at V and 4 bases at J, with 9 bases between. The CDR3 protein is CASSYSAGGTGELFF. The CDR3 DNA reads TGTGCCAGCAGTTACTCGGCAGGAGGCACCGGGGAGCTGTTTTTT.

There are a few counts of this clonotype. The chain has TRBV27 and TRBJ2-7, with TRBD1 identical over 9 bases. Gene TRBJ2-5 matches the end of the DNA better, so the J call may be wrong. The V gene's germline CDR1 is MNHEY and CDR2 SMNVEV (reference sequence). The CDR3 runs to 15 residues. The CDR3: CASSSRDRVVETQYF. In DNA form, the CDR3 reads TGTGCCAGCAGTTCACGGGACAGGGTCGTTGAGACCCAGTACTTC.

Only a few counts were recorded for this clonotype. The rearrangement uses TRBV29-1 and TRBJ2-7; 8 nucleotides match TRBD1. V trimming: 5 bases; J trimming: 4 bases; junction bases outside the gene matches: 4. CDR1 is SQVTM, CDR2 ANQGSEA, per germline. This CDR3 contains 12 residues. CDR3 residues: CSVRTGPYEQYF. In DNA form, the CDR3 reads TGCAGCGTTCGGACAGGGCCATACGAGCAGTACTTC.

There are many counts of this clonotype. The chain uses TRBV20-1 and TRBJ2-3; D call uncertain. Between the trimmed V and J ends, which lost 8 bases and 0 bases, there was a span of 18 bases. Germline values: CDR1 DFQATT, CDR2 SNEGSKA (reference sequence). This CDR3 has 15 residues. CDR3 in amino acids: CSPAAVQASTDTQYF. The DNA of the CDR3 is TGCAGTCCCGCGGCCGTCCAGGCTAGCACAGATACGCAGTATTTT.

The rearrangement joins TRBV2 to TRBJ2-5; no clear D. Looked up from germline, CDR1 is SNHLY and CDR2 is FYNNEI. CDR3 length equals 10 residues. The ends were cut back, 6 bases at V and 13 bases at J, with 12 bases in the middle. CDR3 DNA: TGTGCCAGCAGCGGGCGATTTATGTACTTC. The encoded protein is CASSGRFMYF.

J is TRBJ1-1 and V is TRBV4-1, with 7 bases matching TRBD1. Germline V CDR1 and CDR2: MGHRA, YSYEKL. The V and J ends lost 0 bases and 1 base, in that order; junction bases with no gene match: 14. The length of the CDR3 is 19 residues. CDR3 DNA sequence: TGCGCCAGCAGCCAAGACCCCTCGGACAGGTGGGGTGAGAACACTGAAGCTTTCTTT. Protein product: CASSQDPSDRWGENTEAFF.

The genes are TRBV20-1 and TRBJ1-5; TRBD1 matches 7 bases. Germline loops: CDR1 DFQATT, CDR2 SNEGSKA (reference sequence). The CDR3 is 13 amino acids. With 7 bases clipped from V and 4 bases from J, the junction kept 7 bases outside the gene matches. CDR3: CSVSDRFNQPQHF. The CDR3 DNA reads as TGCAGTGTTTCGGACAGGTTTAATCAGCCCCAGCATTTT.

The gene calls are TRBV27 and TRBJ2-7, with D possibly being TRBD1 or TRBD2 (7 bases each). The germline V gene encodes CDR1 MNHEY and CDR2 SMNVEV (reference sequence). Trimming took 5 bases from V and 7 from J, leaving 18 bases between them. The CDR3 has 14 residues. CDR3: CASSVNRGGNEQYF. In DNA, the CDR3 is TGTGCCAGCAGTGTTAACAGGGGAGGGAATGAGCAGTACTTC.